These 7 T cell receptor beta chains originate from one sample sequenced in a study of T cell clonotyping in hematopoietic cell transplantation. TCRdb's table, derived via immunoSEQ multiplex PCR, lists solely in-frame clones and lacks some. This sample has about 50,000 clones, with 80% to 90% found just once. This sample's time point: recipient sample about 28 days before transplant, after cytoreduction. Sequencing used peripheral blood mononuclear cells, obtained before stem cell transplant. All receptors come from a man in his sixties with biphenotypic leukemia. Some clones in this sample may be carry-over from other donors' samples.

J is TRBJ1-4 and V is TRBV2; the D is unclear. This CDR3 contains 14 residues. Trimming left V 6 bases short and J 6 bases short, with 14 bases between. CDR1 and CDR2 (germline): SNHLY, FYNNEI. The CDR3 spells CASRGNQAYEKLFF. CDR3 in DNA: TGTGCCAGCAGGGGTAACCAAGCGTATGAAAAACTGTTTTTT.

This chain uses TRBV6-5 with TRBJ2-3, with D perhaps being TRBD1 or TRBD2 (5 bases each). The germline V gene has CDR1 MNHEY and CDR2 SVGAGI. Trimming shortened V by 3 bases and J by 5 bases, and 9 bases separated the two germline ends. This CDR3 has 13 residues. CDR3 DNA sequence: TGTGCCAGCAGTTATGGGACCTTAGATACGCAGTATTTT. Protein product: CASSYGTLDTQYF.

This chain links TRBV19 with TRBJ2-3; the match to TRBD2 covers 9 bases. Germline values: CDR1 LNHDA, CDR2 SQIVND (reference sequence). The CDR3 sequence is 15 residues long. The trim removed 4 bases at V and 0 bases at J, leaving 2 bases unmatched. The CDR3 loop is CASSTLAGSTDTQYF. CDR3 DNA sequence: TGTGCCAGTAGTACACTAGCGGGCAGCACAGATACGCAGTATTTT.

The chain joins TRBV25-1 to TRBJ1-1, with D uncertain. Germline V gene lookup returns CDR1 MGHDK and CDR2 SYGVNS. V lost 7 bases and J 1 base, leaving 13 bases between the germline ends. CDR3 size: 14 residues. The CDR3 is CASINDEGNTEAFF. The DNA of the CDR3 is TGTGCCAGCATTAACGATGAGGGGAACACTGAAGCTTTCTTT.

V is TRBV6-5 and J is TRBJ2-7, with TRBD2 matching over 9 bases. With V trimmed by 5 bases and J by 0 bases, 5 bases remained unmatched. Germline assignment: CDR1 MNHEY and CDR2 SVGAGI. This CDR3 spans 15 amino acids. The DNA of the CDR3 is TGTGCCAGCAGTCCCGGACTAGCGAGCTCCTACGAGCAGTACTTC. It yields the protein CASSPGLASSYEQYF.

The gene calls are TRBV25-1 and TRBJ2-3; 9 bases agree with TRBD1. CDR1 and CDR2 (germline): MGHDK, SYGVNS. The CDR3 runs 15 residues. V lost 9 bases and J lost 0; bases outside the gene matches: 7. The CDR3 is CASIPGTGSTDTQYF. For the CDR3, the DNA is TGTGCCAGTATCCCCGGGACAGGGAGCACAGATACGCAGTATTTT.

The gene calls are TRBV5-1 and TRBJ1-2; D possibly corresponds to TRBD1 (6 bases). This CDR3 spans 14 amino acids. The germline gives CDR1 SGHRS, CDR2 YFSETQ. Trimming took off 2 bases at V and 4 bases at J, with 12 bases between the two ends. In DNA, the CDR3 is TGCGCCAGCAGCTTTTTGGCGGGGGCCTATGGCTACACCTTC. Its protein is CASSFLAGAYGYTF. Full variable domain (remainder filled in from reference TRBV5-1 and TRBJ1-2): KAGVTQTPRYLIKTRGQQVTLSCSPISGHRSVSWYQQTPGQGLQFLFEYFSETQRNKGNFPGRFSGRQFSNSRSEMNVSTLELGDSALYLCASSFLAGAYGYTFGSGTRLTVV.